The rows below give T cell receptor beta chains drawn from one sample of a study of blood T cell repertoires in COVID-19. Assay: immunoSEQ multiplex PCR; the TCRdb copy retains only in-frame clones and omits some. The table includes hundreds of thousands of clones, approximately 90% detected once. Sequenced sample: PBMCs or T cells enriched from blood (not recorded which). Source of these receptors: a woman in her 40s with acute COVID-19. Each CDR3 is given with its conserved first and last residue. A D gene is named only where the DNA matches it firmly. The size field is filled for only some rows; it gives once, few, many or a size class.

>NA|TRBV4-2|TRBJ2-5|NA
CASSQGREVQETQYF
TGTGCCAGCAGCCAGGGCAGGGAGGTCCAAGAGACCCAGTACTTC
>NA|TRBV7-9|TRBJ1-6|NA
CASSPGWGGAYFISPLHF
TGTGCCAGCAGCCCAGGTTGGGGGGGCGCTTATTTCATTTCACCCCTCCACTTT
>TRBD1|TRBV18|TRBJ1-5|NA
CASSSDTGGNQPQHF
TGTGCCAGCTCATCTGATACAGGGGGGAATCAGCCCCAGCATTTT
>TRBD1|TRBV7-9|TRBJ2-7|NA
CASSLRQGSTYEQYF
TGTGCCAGCAGCTTACGACAGGGGAGCACCTACGAGCAGTACTTC
>NA|TRBV12-3/TRBV12-4|TRBJ2-1|NA
CASSLVSGEQFF
TGTGCCAGCAGTTTGGTCTCGGGTGAGCAGTTCTTC
>NA|TRBV19|TRBJ1-5|NA
CASSKQGISNQPQHF
TGTGCCAGTAGTAAACAGGGTATAAGCAATCAGCCCCAGCATTTT
>NA|TRBV16|TRBJ1-1|NA
CASRPWGVNWEAFF
TGTGCCAGCAGACCCTGGGGGGTTAACTGGGAAGCTTTCTTT
>TRBD1|TRBV25-1|TRBJ1-1|few
CASSAATRDRGWYTEAFF
TGTGCCAGCAGTGCAGCCACCCGGGACAGGGGATGGTACACTGAAGCTTTCTTT
>TRBD1|TRBV18|TRBJ1-1|NA
CASSPGTGNTEAFF
TGTGCCAGCTCACCAGGGACAGGAAACACTGAAGCTTTCTTT
>NA|TRBV5-5|TRBJ2-1|NA
CASSPRTANNEQFF
TGTGCCAGCAGCCCTAGGACAGCAAACAATGAGCAGTTCTTC
>NA|TRBV4-1|TRBJ2-1|NA
CASSQDKSNYGSDEQFF
TGCGCCAGCAGCCAAGATAAGTCTAACTACGGGTCGGATGAGCAGTTCTTC
>TRBD1|TRBV3-1/TRBV3-2|TRBJ2-7|NA
CASSHSRQGWLEQYF
TGTGCCAGCAGCCATAGCCGACAGGGGTGGTTAGAGCAGTACTTC
>TRBD1|TRBV18|TRBJ1-5|NA
CASSPPGQGVDGNQPQHF
TGTGCCAGCTCACCACCGGGACAGGGCGTTGATGGCAATCAGCCCCAGCATTTT
>NA|TRBV10-3|TRBJ1-1|NA
CAIMAGGMDTEAFF
TGTGCCATCATGGCCGGCGGGATGGACACTGAAGCTTTCTTT